This T cell receptor beta chain was sequenced for a study of cytomegalovirus exposure and HLA in healthy donors. Study-wide findings and caveats: Cytomegalovirus-associated status was assigned to 150 or so TCR beta chains. Specific recognition of CMV antigens was confirmed in vitro for a few chains (all CMV-associated). TCR sequences were mostly rare, though some public TCRs occurred in many donors.

The ends lost 4 bases at V and 5 bases at J; junction bases unmatched: 9. This CDR3 is 15 amino acids long. CDR1 is PRHDT, CDR2 FYEKMQ, per germline (reference sequence). A word on this clone: What it recognizes is unknown.

Sequencing was performed with immunoSEQ multiplex PCR; in TCRdb, only in-frame clones are kept and a portion is missing. The table has around 54,000 clones, about nine tenths seen once; the top ten hold 7.5% to 9.5%. Input material: PBMCs. The TCR was taken from a woman aged 18-29 years in good health and CMV-seropositive. V is TRBV13 and J is TRBJ2-3, with 7 bases aligning to TRBD1. The CDR3 here is CASSSRDRLGDTQYF. For the CDR3, the DNA is TGTGCCAGCAGCTCCCGGGACAGACTCGGAGATACGCAGTATTTT.